This T cell receptor beta chain originates from a study of shared T cell receptors in the human thymus. This clone was observed a handful of times. Trimming shortened V by 8 bases and J by 7 bases, and 11 bases separated the two germline ends. CDR1 MNHNS and CDR2 SASEGT come from the germline V gene. CDR3 size: 11 residues. Profiling relied on immunoSEQ multiplex PCR, and the TCRdb table lists in-frame clones only, not all of them. This table has roughly 710,000 clones, approximately 83% appearing once. Another study also made use of these data, one on human thymus T cells. From that report: The thymus was resected at corrective cardiac surgery. Usage of V and J genes appeared biased in thymic and blood repertoires. Related reports documented highly overlapping thymic repertoires among unrelated individuals.

This sequence originates from a girl in the first two years of life with a congenital heart defect. Sample: thymocytes. This chain links TRBV6-1 with TRBJ1-1; D perhaps matches TRBD1 (5 bases). CDR3 loop: CASHTGGEAFF. In DNA form, the CDR3 reads TGTGCCAGCCATACGGGGGGTGAAGCTTTCTTT.